This entry describes one TCR beta chain. Its specificity is not known. The data belong to a study of Ad26.COV2.S vaccination and SARS-CoV-2 variants. The study, taken as a whole, reports: Breadth and depth estimates from TCRs may understate total T cell responses.

The CDR3 extends over 15 amino acids. CDR1 and CDR2 from the germline V gene are KGHSH and LQKENI. V shed 3 bases and J 1 base; nucleotides not matched to a gene: 3. Treatment noted: roughly 20 received Ad26.COV2.S at low or high dose, single or two shots; 5 received placebo; per-sample allocation not given. Sampling was done on day 63 after the first vaccine or placebo injection. TCRdb's copy holds only in-frame clones and misses some; the assay was immunoSEQ multiplex PCR. The top ten hold roughly 3.9% of the sample, which has roughly 400,000 clones, about 92% seen once. This sequence originates from a person aged 18 to 59 who received the Ad26.COV2.S COVID-19 vaccine or a placebo. The V and J genes are TRBV18 and TRBJ2-5, with 9 bases fitting TRBD2. The sample here was peripheral blood, taken in a trial of Ad26.COV2.S vaccine versus placebo. CDR3 in DNA: TGTGCCAGCTCACCGGCTAGCGGGGTCCAAGAGACCCAGTACTTC. It specifies CASSPASGVQETQYF.